This T cell receptor beta chain came from a study of vaccination effects on CD4 cells after COVID-19. Study background: Post-vaccine sample collection fell at a median of 72 days after the second dose.

ViraFEST assay sequencing came after antigen-specific CD4+ T cells were expanded with viral peptide pools. Following 10 days of culture, CD4+ T cells were isolated. The cohort was immunized with two doses of either the BNT162b2 or mRNA-1273 vaccine. Researchers reported culturing approximately 2.2 million PBMC in each well, adding approximately 10 IU/ml IL-2 and approximately 10 ug/ml peptides. CDR3 length: 11 residues. Trimming removed 2 bases at V and 11 bases at J, with 9 bases between. In germline, CDR1 is SGHTA, CDR2 FQGNSA. This table comes from immunoSEQ multiplex PCR, and its TCRdb copy is limited to in-frame clones, with some not included. The sample contains more than 50,000 clones, about 80% of which appear only once. Points on this clone: Its antigen remains unidentified.

Study conclusions and caveats: Just 1 of 255 vaccine-induced clones in healthy recipients was cross-reactive.

This sample comprised CD4+ T cells from PBMCs cultured with HCoV-OC43 spike peptides, obtained after COVID-19 vaccination. Subset noted: HCoV-OC43 spike overlapping peptide pool stimulation. This sequence joins TRBV7-2 and TRBJ1-1, with D maybe TRBD1 (6 bases). The sequence was collected from a human donor who received a COVID-19 vaccine. CDR3 coding DNA: TGTGCCAGCAGCTTAAGGGGGGGCGCTTTCTTT. Translating it yields CASSLRGGAFF. Full variable domain (missing parts from reference TRBV7-2 and TRBJ1-1): GAGVSQSPSNKVTEKGKDVELRCDPISGHTALYWYRQSLGQGLEFLIYFQGNSAPDKSGLPSDRFSAERTGGSVSTLTIQRTQQEDSAVYLCASSLRGGAFFGQGTRLTVV.